This T cell receptor (beta chain) is from a study of OX40 agonist ivuxolimab in advanced cancers. The overall study: The patients' treatment was ivuxolimab, an agonistic anti-OX40 (CD134) antibody.

General study points: Patients who responded partially at 0.1-3.0 mg/kg showed clonal expansion ranking among the lowest. CD4+ T cells averaged fewer expanded clones than CD8+ T cells.

Libraries were prepared by immunoSEQ multiplex PCR; TCRdb keeps only in-frame clonotypes and omits some of them. The sample consists of roughly 46,000 clones, 70% to 85% of them appearing once. Concerning this clone: Its cognate antigen is unknown.

Germline CDR1 is SGHTS and CDR2 is YDEGEE. V lost 0 bases and J lost 7, with 7 bases in between. The CDR3 covers 12 residues. V usage is TRBV5-8 and J usage is TRBJ1-1; unclear D gene. This sequence originates from an adult with an advanced solid tumor such as melanoma, head and neck, liver or kidney cancer. Here the sequenced sample was CD4+ or CD8+ T cells sorted from blood, taken in a trial of the OX40 agonist ivuxolimab. The CDR3 sequence is CASSLGISEAFF. In DNA form, the CDR3 reads TGTGCCAGCAGCTTGGGAATAAGTGAAGCTTTCTTT.